This TCR beta chain appears in the sequencing data of a study of CD8 T cells in Susac syndrome. Random hexamers were used to reverse transcribe an amount of roughly 0.5 to 1 ug RNA. The immunoSEQ assay covered 54 Vbeta and 13 Jbeta segments for CDR3. Using its own MiXCR run on the immunoSEQ multiplex PCR reads, TCRdb lists one record per CDR3 protein. The sample yields 78,000 or so distinct CDR3 sequences, over 85% seen once. The sequencing input was CD8+ T cells from PBMCs. The source is a human donor with multiple sclerosis.

This CDR3 is CASSPTLETQYF. DNA of the CDR3: TGTGCCAGCAGCCCAACCCTGGAGACCCAGTACTTC. J is TRBJ2-5 and V is TRBV12-3 or TRBV12-4, with D unclear. V lost 6 bases to trimming and J lost 5 bases, with 10 bases between them. The CDR3 extends over 12 amino acids.